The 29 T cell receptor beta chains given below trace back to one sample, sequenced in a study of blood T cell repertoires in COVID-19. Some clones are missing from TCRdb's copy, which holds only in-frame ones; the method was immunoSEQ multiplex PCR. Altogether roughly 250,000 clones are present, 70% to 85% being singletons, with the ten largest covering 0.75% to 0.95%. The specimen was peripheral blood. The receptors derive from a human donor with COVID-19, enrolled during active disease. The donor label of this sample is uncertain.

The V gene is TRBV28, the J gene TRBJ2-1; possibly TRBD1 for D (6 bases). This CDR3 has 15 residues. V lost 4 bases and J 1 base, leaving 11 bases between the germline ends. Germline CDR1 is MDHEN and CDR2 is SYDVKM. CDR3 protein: CASSSGTQSYNEQFF. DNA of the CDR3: TGTGCCAGCAGTTCCGGGACACAGTCCTACAATGAGCAGTTCTTC.

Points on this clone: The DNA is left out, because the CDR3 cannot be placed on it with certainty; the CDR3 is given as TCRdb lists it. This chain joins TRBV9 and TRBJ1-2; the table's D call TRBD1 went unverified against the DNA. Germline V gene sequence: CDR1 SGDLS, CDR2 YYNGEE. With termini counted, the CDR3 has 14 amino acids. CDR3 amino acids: CASSVVGEGTDRTF.

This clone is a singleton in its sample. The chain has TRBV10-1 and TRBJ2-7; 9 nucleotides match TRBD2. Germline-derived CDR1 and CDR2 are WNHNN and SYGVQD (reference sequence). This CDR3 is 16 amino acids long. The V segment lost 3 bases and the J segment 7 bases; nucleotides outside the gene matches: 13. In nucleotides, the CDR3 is TGCGCCAGCAGTGATCCCGGGGCTAGCGGGATGAATGAGCAGTACTTC. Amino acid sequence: CASSDPGASGMNEQYF.

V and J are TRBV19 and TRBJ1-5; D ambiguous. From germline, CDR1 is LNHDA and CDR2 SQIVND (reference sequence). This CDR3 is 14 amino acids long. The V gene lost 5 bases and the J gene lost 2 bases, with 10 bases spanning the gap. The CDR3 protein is CASSDTVGNQPQHF. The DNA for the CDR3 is TGTGCCAGTAGTGATACAGTGGGCAATCAGCCCCAGCATTTT.

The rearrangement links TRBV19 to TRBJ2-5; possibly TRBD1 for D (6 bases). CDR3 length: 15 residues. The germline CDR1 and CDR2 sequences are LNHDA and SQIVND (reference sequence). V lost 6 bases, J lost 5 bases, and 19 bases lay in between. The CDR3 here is CASSRGPGPGETQYF. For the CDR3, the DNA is TGTGCCAGTAGCAGGGGACCGGGCCCAGGGGAGACCCAGTACTTC.

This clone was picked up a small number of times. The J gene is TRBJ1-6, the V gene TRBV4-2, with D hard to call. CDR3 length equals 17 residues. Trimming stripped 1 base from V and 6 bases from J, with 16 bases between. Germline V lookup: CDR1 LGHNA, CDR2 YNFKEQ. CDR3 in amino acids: CASSQGLAGNGNSPLHF. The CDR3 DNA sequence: TGTGCCAGCAGCCAAGGGCTCGCGGGTAACGGTAATTCACCCCTCCACTTT.

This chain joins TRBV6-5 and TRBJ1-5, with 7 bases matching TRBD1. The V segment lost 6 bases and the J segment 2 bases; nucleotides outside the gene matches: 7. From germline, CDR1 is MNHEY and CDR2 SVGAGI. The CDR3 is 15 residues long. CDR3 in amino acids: CASRRQGDGNQPQHF. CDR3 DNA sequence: TGTGCCAGCAGGAGACAGGGTGATGGCAATCAGCCCCAGCATTTT.

Written as DNA, the CDR3 is TGCGCCAGCAGCCTACGACCGACAGGGAGCTCTGGGGCCAACGTCCTGACTTTC. This gives the protein CASSLRPTGSSGANVLTF. The V and J genes are TRBV4-3 and TRBJ2-6; 7 nucleotides match TRBD1. The CDR3 has 18 amino acids. Germline CDR1 is LGHNA and CDR2 is YSLEER. Trimming took 4 bases from V and 0 from J; bases not matched to a gene: 9.

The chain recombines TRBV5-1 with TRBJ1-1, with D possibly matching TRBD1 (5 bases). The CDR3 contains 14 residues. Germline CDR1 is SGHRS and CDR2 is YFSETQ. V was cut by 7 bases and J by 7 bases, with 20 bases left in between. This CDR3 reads CASVPSGLGGEAFF. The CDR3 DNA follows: TGCGCCAGCGTACCCTCGGGTCTCGGGGGTGAAGCTTTCTTT.

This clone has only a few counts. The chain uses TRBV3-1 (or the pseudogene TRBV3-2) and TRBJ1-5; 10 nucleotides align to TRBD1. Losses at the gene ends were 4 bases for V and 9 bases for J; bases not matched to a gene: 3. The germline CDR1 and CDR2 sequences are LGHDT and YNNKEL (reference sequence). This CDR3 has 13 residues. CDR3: CASSRGTGVPQHF. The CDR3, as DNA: TGTGCCAGCAGCCGCGGGACAGGGGTGCCCCAGCATTTT.

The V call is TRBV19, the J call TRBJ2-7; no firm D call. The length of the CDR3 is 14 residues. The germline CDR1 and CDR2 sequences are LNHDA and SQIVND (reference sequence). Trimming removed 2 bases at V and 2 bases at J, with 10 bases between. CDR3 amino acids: CASSISTSAYEQYF. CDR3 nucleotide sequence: TGTGCCAGTAGTATAAGTACTTCTGCCTACGAGCAGTACTTC.

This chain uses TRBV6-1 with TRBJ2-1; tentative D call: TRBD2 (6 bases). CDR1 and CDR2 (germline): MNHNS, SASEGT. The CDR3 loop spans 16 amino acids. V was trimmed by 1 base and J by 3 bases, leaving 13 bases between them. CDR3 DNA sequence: TGTGCCAGCAGTGAAGGGGGCGGGATGATCTACAATGAGCAGTTCTTC. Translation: CASSEGGGMIYNEQFF.

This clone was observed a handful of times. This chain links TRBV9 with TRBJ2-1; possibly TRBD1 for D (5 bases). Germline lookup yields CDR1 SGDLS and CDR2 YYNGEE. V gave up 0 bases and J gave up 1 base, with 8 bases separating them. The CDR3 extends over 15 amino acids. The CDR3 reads CASSVGGRSYNEQFF. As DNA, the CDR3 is TGTGCCAGCAGCGTAGGGGGCAGATCCTACAATGAGCAGTTCTTC.

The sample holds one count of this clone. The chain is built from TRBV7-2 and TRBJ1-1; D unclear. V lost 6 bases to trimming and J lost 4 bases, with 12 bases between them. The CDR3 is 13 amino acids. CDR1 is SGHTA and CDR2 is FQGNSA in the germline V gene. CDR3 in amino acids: CASSLYPSTEAFF. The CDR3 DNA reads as TGTGCCAGCAGTCTATACCCTAGCACTGAAGCTTTCTTT.

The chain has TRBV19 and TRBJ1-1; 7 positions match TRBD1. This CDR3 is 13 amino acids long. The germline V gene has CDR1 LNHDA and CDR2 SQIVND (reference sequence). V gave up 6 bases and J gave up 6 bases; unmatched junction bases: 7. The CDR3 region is CASRNRGGAEAFF. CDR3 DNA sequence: TGTGCCAGTAGGAACAGGGGTGGCGCTGAAGCTTTCTTT.

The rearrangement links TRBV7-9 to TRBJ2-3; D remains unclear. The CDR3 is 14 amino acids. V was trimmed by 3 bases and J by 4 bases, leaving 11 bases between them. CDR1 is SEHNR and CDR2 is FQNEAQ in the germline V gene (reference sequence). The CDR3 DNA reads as TGTGCCAGCAGCTTTGGTAACCGGGCAGATACGCAGTATTTT. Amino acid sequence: CASSFGNRADTQYF.

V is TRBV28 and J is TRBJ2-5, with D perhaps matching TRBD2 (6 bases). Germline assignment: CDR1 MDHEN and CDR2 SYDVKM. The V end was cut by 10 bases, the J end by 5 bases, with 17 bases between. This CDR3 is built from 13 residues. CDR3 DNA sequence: TGTGCCACCGGCCAGGGAGGAGGTGAGACCCAGTACTTC. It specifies CATGQGGGETQYF.

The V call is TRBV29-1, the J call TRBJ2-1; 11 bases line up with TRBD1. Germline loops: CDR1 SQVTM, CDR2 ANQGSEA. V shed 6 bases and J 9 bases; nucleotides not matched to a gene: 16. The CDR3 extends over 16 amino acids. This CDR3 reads CSVPRRPGQGVIEQFF. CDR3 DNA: TGCAGCGTGCCCCGCCGACCGGGACAGGGGGTAATTGAGCAGTTCTTC.

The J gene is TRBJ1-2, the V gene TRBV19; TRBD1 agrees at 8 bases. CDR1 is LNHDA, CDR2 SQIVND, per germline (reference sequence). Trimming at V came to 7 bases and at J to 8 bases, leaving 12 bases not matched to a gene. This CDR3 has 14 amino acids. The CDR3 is CASTGQGGTGGYTF. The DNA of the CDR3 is TGTGCCAGTACTGGACAGGGCGGTACTGGAGGCTACACCTTC.

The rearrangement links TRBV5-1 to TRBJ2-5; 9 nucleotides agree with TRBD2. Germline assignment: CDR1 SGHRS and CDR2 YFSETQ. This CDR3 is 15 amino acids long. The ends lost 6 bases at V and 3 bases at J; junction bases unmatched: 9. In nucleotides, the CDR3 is TGCGCCAGCACAGTAGCGGGAGCTTCGGAAGAGACCCAGTACTTC. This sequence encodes CASTVAGASEETQYF.

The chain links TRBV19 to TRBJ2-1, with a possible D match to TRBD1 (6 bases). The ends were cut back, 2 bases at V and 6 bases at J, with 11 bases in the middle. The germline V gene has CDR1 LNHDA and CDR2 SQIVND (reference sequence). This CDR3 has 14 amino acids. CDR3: CASSINRERNEQFF. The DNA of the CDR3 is TGTGCCAGTAGTATAAACAGGGAGCGCAATGAGCAGTTCTTC. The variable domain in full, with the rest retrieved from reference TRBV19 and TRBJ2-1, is DGGITQSPKYLFRKEGQNVTLSCEQNLNHDAMYWYRQDPGQGLRLIYYSQIVNDFQKGDIAEGYSVSREKKESFPLTVTSAQKNPTAFYLCASSINRERNEQFFGPGTRLTVL.

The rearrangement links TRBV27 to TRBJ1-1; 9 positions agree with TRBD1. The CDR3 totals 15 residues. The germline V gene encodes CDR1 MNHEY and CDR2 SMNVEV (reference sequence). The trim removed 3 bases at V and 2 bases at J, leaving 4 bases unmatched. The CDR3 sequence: CASSFSGQGNTEAFF. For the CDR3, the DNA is TGTGCCAGCAGTTTCTCGGGACAGGGAAACACTGAAGCTTTCTTT.

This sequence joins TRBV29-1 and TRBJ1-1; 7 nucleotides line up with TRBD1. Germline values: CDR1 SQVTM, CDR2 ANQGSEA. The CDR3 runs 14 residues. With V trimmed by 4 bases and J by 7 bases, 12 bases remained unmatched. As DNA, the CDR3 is TGCAGCGTTGTAGTTATAGGGGGCGGCTTTGAAGCTTTCTTT. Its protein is CSVVVIGGGFEAFF.

CDR3 sequence reads: CASSPRGETQYF. CDR3 nucleotide sequence: TGCGCCAGCAGTCCGAGGGGGGAGACCCAGTACTTC. The V gene is TRBV23-1, the J gene TRBJ2-5, with TRBD1 as a possible D gene (6 bases). TRBV23-1 falls under the ORF class, with uncertain function. The CDR3 is 12 residues long. V gave up 4 bases and J gave up 5 bases, with 8 bases separating them.

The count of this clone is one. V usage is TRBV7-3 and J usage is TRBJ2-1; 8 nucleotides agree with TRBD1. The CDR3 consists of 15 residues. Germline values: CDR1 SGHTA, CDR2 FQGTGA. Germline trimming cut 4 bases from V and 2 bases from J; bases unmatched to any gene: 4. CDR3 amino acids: CASSSGTGAYNEQFF. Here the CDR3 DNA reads TGTGCCAGCAGCTCCGGGACAGGCGCCTACAATGAGCAGTTCTTC. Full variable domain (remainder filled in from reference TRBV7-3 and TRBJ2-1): GAGVSQTPSNKVTEKGKYVELRCDPISGHTALYWYRQSLGQGPEFLIYFQGTGAADDSGLPNDRFFAVRPEGSVSTLKIQRTERGDSAVYLCASSSGTGAYNEQFFGPGTRLTVL.

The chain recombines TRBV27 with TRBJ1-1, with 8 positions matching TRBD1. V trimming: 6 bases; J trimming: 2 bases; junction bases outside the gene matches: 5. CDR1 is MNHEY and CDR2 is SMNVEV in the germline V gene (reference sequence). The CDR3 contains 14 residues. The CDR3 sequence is CASRSGQGNTEAFF. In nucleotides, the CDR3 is TGTGCCAGCAGGTCAGGACAGGGAAACACTGAAGCTTTCTTT.

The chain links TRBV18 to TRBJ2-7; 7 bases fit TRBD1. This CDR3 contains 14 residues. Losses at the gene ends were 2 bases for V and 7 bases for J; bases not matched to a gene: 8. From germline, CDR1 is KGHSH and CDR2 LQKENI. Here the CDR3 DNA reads TGTGCCAGCTCACCATCCACAGGGGCCAGGGAGCAGTACTTC. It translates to CASSPSTGAREQYF.

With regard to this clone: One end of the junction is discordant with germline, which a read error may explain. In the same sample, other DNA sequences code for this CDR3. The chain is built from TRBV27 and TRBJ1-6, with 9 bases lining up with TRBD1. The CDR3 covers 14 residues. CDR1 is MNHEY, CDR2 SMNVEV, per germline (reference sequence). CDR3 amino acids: CASRRTGEYSPLHF. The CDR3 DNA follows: TGTGCCAGCAGAAGGACAGGGGAGTATTCACCCCTTCACTTT.

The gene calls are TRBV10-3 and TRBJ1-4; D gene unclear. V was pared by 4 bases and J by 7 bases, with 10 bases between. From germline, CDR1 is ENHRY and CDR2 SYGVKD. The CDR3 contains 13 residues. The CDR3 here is CAISVSGSEKLFF. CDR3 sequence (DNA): TGTGCCATCAGTGTCTCCGGGAGTGAAAAACTGTTTTTT.